The 10 T cell receptor beta chains presented below share a single source sample, sequenced in a study of EBV T-cell therapy then PD-1 blockade in nasopharyngeal carcinoma. Produced via immunoSEQ multiplex PCR; TCRdb's table is partial and in-frame only. The repertoire has more than 15,000 clones, over 80% of them found once; the top ten carry under 30%. These receptors' antigens are unknown. Described treatment: AdE1-LMPpoly-expanded autologous EBV-specific T-cell therapy followed by anti-PD-1 nivolumab. The specimen comprised CD8+ T cells from blood, sampled at day 0 from a patient whose treatment included autologous EBV-specific T cells and nivolumab. Every receptor here comes from a middle-aged man with nasopharyngeal carcinoma.

The chain links TRBV28 to TRBJ1-2; D gene unclear. With 3 bases removed from V and 7 bases from J, the gap between germline ends came to 21 bases. Germline CDR1 MDHEN, CDR2 SYDVKM. The CDR3 is 16 residues long. CDR3 coding DNA: TGTGCCAGCAGTTTGGTCGGCTTCTCCGGGATGGGTGGCTACACCTTC. Translation gives CASSLVGFSGMGGYTF.

The V call is TRBV5-1, the J call TRBJ1-1; maybe TRBD1 (6 bases). CDR1 is SGHRS, CDR2 YFSETQ, per germline. V lost 0 bases and J lost 1, with 10 bases in between. CDR3 length equals 15 residues. The CDR3 nucleotides read TGCGCCAGCAGCTTGGGCAGGGGATCGAACACTGAAGCTTTCTTT. Amino acids: CASSLGRGSNTEAFF.

The J gene is TRBJ2-7, the V gene TRBV6-2 or TRBV6-3; 10 bases align to TRBD1. CDR3 size: 17 residues. Trimming removed 4 bases from V and 3 bases from J; junction bases left unmatched: 12. Per germline, CDR1 MNHEY and CDR2 SVGEGT. DNA of the CDR3: TGTGCCAGCAGTTCGGGACAGGGGCAAAGACTAATCTACGAGCAGTACTTC. Residues: CASSSGQGQRLIYEQYF.

V gene TRBV29-1 combines with J gene TRBJ2-1; 7 bases agree with TRBD2. Trimming cost V 6 bases and J 7 bases; bases outside gene matches: 12. This CDR3 spans 14 amino acids. CDR1 and CDR2 from the germline V gene are SQVTM and ANQGSEA. The CDR3 loop is CSVYGLAVTNEQFF. The CDR3 DNA sequence: TGCAGCGTGTACGGGCTAGCGGTTACGAATGAGCAGTTCTTC.

The rearrangement links TRBV5-5 to TRBJ1-5; D gene unclear. Trimming shortened V by 0 bases and J by 4 bases, and 11 bases separated the two germline ends. The CDR3 has 15 amino acids. The germline V gene has CDR1 SGHKS and CDR2 YYEKEE (reference sequence). CDR3 bases: TGTGCCAGCAGCTTGGAGGGTGGGCTAAATCAGCCCCAGCATTTT. It is translated as CASSLEGGLNQPQHF.

V and J are TRBV9 and TRBJ2-1; 14 bases match TRBD2. The CDR3 runs 19 residues. CDR1 is SGDLS and CDR2 is YYNGEE in the germline V gene. Trimming removed 4 bases from V and 0 bases from J; junction bases left unmatched: 9. The CDR3 protein is CASSLIGTSGGSSYNEQFF. DNA of the CDR3: TGTGCCAGCAGCCTGATCGGGACTAGCGGGGGAAGCTCCTACAATGAGCAGTTCTTC.

This sequence joins TRBV6-5 and TRBJ2-7; the match to TRBD1 covers 9 bases. The CDR3 runs to 16 residues. Per the germline V gene, CDR1 is MNHEY and CDR2 is SVGAGI. The ends lost 0 bases at V and 3 bases at J; junction bases unmatched: 6. The CDR3 is CASSYSWTGVNYEQYF. The CDR3 DNA follows: TGTGCCAGCAGTTACTCGTGGACAGGGGTAAACTACGAGCAGTACTTC.

CDR3 DNA sequence: TGTGCCAGCAGCTTGGCGGGGGGGAGTGATACGCAGTATTTT. Encoded protein: CASSLAGGSDTQYF. This chain uses TRBV7-6 with TRBJ2-3, with 9 bases aligning to TRBD2. The CDR3 contains 14 residues. Trimming removed 3 bases from V and 6 bases from J; junction bases left unmatched: 4. From germline, CDR1 is SGHVS and CDR2 FNYEAQ.

V and J are TRBV6-2 or TRBV6-3 and TRBJ2-7, with 9 bases that match TRBD1. Germline V CDR1 and CDR2: MNHEY, SVGEGT. V shed 3 bases, J shed 2 bases, and the junction held 8 bases outside the gene matches. The CDR3 covers 16 residues. The CDR3 protein is CASSYGPTGGTYEQYF. The CDR3 DNA follows: TGTGCCAGCAGTTATGGGCCGACAGGGGGGACCTACGAGCAGTACTTC.

CDR3 amino acids: CSVLSPGHVVYEQYF. The CDR3 DNA reads TGCAGCGTTCTAAGCCCGGGACACGTAGTGTACGAGCAGTACTTC. The genes are TRBV29-1 and TRBJ2-7; perhaps TRBD1 as D (6 bases). CDR1 is SQVTM and CDR2 is ANQGSEA in the germline V gene. The V gene lost 5 bases and the J gene lost 4 bases, with 21 bases spanning the gap. This CDR3 has 15 residues.